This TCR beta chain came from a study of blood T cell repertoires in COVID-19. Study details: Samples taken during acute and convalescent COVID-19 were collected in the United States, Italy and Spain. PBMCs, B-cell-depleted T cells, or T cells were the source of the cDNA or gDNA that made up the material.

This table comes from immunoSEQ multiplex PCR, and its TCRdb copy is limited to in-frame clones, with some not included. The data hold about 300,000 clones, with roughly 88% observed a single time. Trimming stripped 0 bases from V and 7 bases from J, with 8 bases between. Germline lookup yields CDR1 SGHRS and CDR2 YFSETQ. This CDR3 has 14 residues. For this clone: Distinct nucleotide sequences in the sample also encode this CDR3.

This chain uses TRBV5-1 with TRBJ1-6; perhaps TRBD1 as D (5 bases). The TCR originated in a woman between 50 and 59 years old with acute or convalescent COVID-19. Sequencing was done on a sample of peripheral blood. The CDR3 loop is CASSLGQGNSPLHF. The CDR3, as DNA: TGCGCCAGCAGCTTGGGTCAGGGCAATTCACCCCTCCACTTT.